This TCR beta chain was recovered during a study of cytomegalovirus exposure and HLA in healthy donors. Germline values: CDR1 MNHEY, CDR2 SVGAGI. The CDR3 runs 15 residues. V shed 5 bases and J 3 bases; nucleotides not matched to a gene: 8. PCR employed 60 Vbeta and 13 Jbeta primers. The assay was immunoSEQ multiplex PCR, and TCRdb's table has in-frame clones only and misses some. The table lists approximately 80,000 clones, roughly 77% of them singletons, with about 4% in the top ten. This sequence originates from a man aged 55 to 69 in good health and CMV-seronegative. The genes are TRBV6-5 and TRBJ2-7, with TRBD2 matching 9 bases. The sample comprised PBMCs. CDR3 in amino acids: CASSPPLAGSYEQYF. CDR3 nucleotide sequence: TGTGCCAGCAGTCCACCCCTAGCGGGGAGCTACGAGCAGTACTTC.